These T cell receptor beta chains were read from a single sample in a study of T cell repertoires in cytomegalovirus infection. TCRdb ran MiXCR on the reads and lists one entry per CDR3 protein. The sample contains tens of thousands of distinct CDR3 sequences, 20% of which appear only once. These receptors' antigens are unknown. The sample comprised PBMCs, sequenced either directly or after in vitro stimulation (not recorded which). The receptors here all came from a human donor in good health (CMV status not recorded). Some clones in this sample may be carry-over from other donors' samples. The CDR3 runs from the conserved cysteine through the conserved F or W. A D gene is named only where the DNA matches it firmly. For some rows the clone size is stated as once, few or many, or as a class when expanded; others skip it.

D: TRBD2
J: TRBJ2-5
size: NA
V: TRBV5-5
DNA: TGTGCCAGCAGCCCTGGAGGCAGCGGGGGGGTAGAGACCCAGTACTTC
CDR3: CASSPGGSGGVETQYF

D: TRBD1
J: TRBJ2-1
size: few
V: TRBV19
DNA: TGTGCCAGTATGGCCGGGACAGGGGTTTTCAGCTCCTACAATGAGCAGTTCTTC
CDR3: CASMAGTGVFSSYNEQFF

D: TRBD1
J: TRBJ1-1
size: few
V: TRBV11-2
DNA: TGTGCCAGCAGCTTCGCGGGACAGGAAGCTTTCTTT
CDR3: CASSFAGQEAFF

D: NA
J: TRBJ2-1
size: NA
V: TRBV12-3/TRBV12-4
DNA: TGTGCCAGCAGGCCCGTCGAGGGGAAGGGCTACAATGAGCAGTTCTTC
CDR3: CASRPVEGKGYNEQFF

D: NA
J: TRBJ2-7
size: many
V: TRBV7-8
DNA: TGTGCCAGCAGCTTCGGAGTTTTTAGGGAGGACGAGCAGTACTTC
CDR3: CASSFGVFREDEQYF

D: TRBD1
J: TRBJ2-3
size: many
V: TRBV7-8
DNA: TGTGCCAGCAGCCCGCGGACAGGGATTAGCACAGATACGCAGTATTTT
CDR3: CASSPRTGISTDTQYF

D: NA
J: TRBJ2-7
size: many
V: TRBV12-3/TRBV12-4
DNA: TGTGCCAGCAGTTTCCGACGGGAATACGAGCAGTACTTC
CDR3: CASSFRREYEQYF

D: NA
J: TRBJ2-3
size: many
V: TRBV7-2
DNA: TGTGCCAGCAGCTTCCAACAAGAGAATACGCAGTATTTT
CDR3: CASSFQQENTQYF

D: TRBD2
J: TRBJ2-5
size: few
V: TRBV2
DNA: TGTGCCAGCGTTGAAGCGGGAGCGGGAGAGACCCAGTACTTC
CDR3: CASVEAGAGETQYF

D: NA
J: TRBJ2-7
size: few
V: TRBV7-9
DNA: TGTGCCAGCAGCTTCAGCACCGGCTCCTACGAGCAGTACTTC
CDR3: CASSFSTGSYEQYF

D: TRBD1
J: TRBJ2-3
size: few
V: TRBV5-1
DNA: TGCGCCAGCAGCAAAGGAGACAGGGTCTTTCGCACAGATACGCAGTATTTT
CDR3: CASSKGDRVFRTDTQYF

D: NA
J: TRBJ2-4
size: few
V: TRBV19
DNA: TGTGCCAGTAGTATTTCTCCATCGGGACCAAACATTCAGTACTTC
CDR3: CASSISPSGPNIQYF

D: NA
J: TRBJ2-7
size: many
V: TRBV10-3
DNA: TGTGCCATCAGTGGTGACAGAGGCTCCTACGAGCAGTACTTC
CDR3: CAISGDRGSYEQYF

D: NA
J: TRBJ1-1
size: many
V: TRBV11-2
DNA: TGTGCCAGCAGCTTAACAGTGAACACTGAAGCTTTCTTT
CDR3: CASSLTVNTEAFF

D: TRBD1
J: TRBJ2-6
size: NA
V: TRBV12-3/TRBV12-4
DNA: TGTGCCAGCAAAGACAGGGCTGGGGTATCTGGGGCCAACGTCCTGACTTTC
CDR3: CASKDRAGVSGANVLTF

D: TRBD2
J: TRBJ2-3
size: many
V: TRBV7-6
DNA: TGTGCCAGCAGCTTAGAAGCGGGAGGAGATACGCAGTATTTT
CDR3: CASSLEAGGDTQYF

D: TRBD1
J: TRBJ1-2
size: many
V: TRBV7-8
DNA: TGTGCCAGCAGCCCCGGACAGGGGGTAGGCGATGGCTACACCTTC
CDR3: CASSPGQGVGDGYTF

D: NA
J: TRBJ2-7
size: NA
V: TRBV6-5
DNA: TGTGCCAGCAGCCCGGGACAAGCGGTCGAGCAGTACTTC
CDR3: CASSPGQAVEQYF

D: NA
J: TRBJ2-2
size: few
V: TRBV5-6
DNA: TGTGCCAGCAGCCGCGTGGAGGTTCCGAACACCGGGGAGCTGTTTTTT
CDR3: CASSRVEVPNTGELFF

D: NA
J: TRBJ2-7
size: few
V: TRBV4-2
DNA: TGTGCCAGCACTGAGGGTCAGGGGAGAGACGAGCAGTACTTC
CDR3: CASTEGQGRDEQYF

D: TRBD2
J: TRBJ2-3
size: few
V: TRBV12-3/TRBV12-4
DNA: TGTGCCAGCAATAGCGGGTCCACAGATACGCAGTATTTT
CDR3: CASNSGSTDTQYF

D: NA
J: TRBJ2-1
size: many
V: TRBV7-6
DNA: TGTGCCAGCAGCCTGGGGCCCGACAGGCTAGGGTACAATGAGCAGTTCTTC
CDR3: CASSLGPDRLGYNEQFF

D: NA
J: TRBJ2-3
size: many
V: TRBV7-2
DNA: TGTGCCAGCAGCTTAGGCCCCCCGCAGTATTTT
CDR3: CASSLGPPQYF

D: NA
J: TRBJ2-3
size: NA
V: TRBV7-8
DNA: TGTGCCAGCAGCTTAGTCCACGGGTCCGATACGCAGTATTTT
CDR3: CASSLVHGSDTQYF

D: NA
J: TRBJ2-3
size: NA
V: TRBV20-1
DNA: TGCAGTGCTAGGACTGGGGGGACAGATACGCAGTATTTT
CDR3: CSARTGGTDTQYF

D: NA
J: TRBJ2-7
size: many
V: TRBV5-1
DNA: TGCGCCAGCAGCTCCGGATCCTCTAGGTACGAGCAGTACTTC
CDR3: CASSSGSSRYEQYF

D: NA
J: TRBJ1-5
size: many
V: TRBV4-1
DNA: TGCGCCAGCAGTCAGGTGGGAGGCGGCAATCAGCCCCAGCATTTT
CDR3: CASSQVGGGNQPQHF

D: NA
J: TRBJ1-1
size: NA
V: TRBV6-2/TRBV6-3
DNA: TGTGCCAGCAGCCCCCTGATGGACTTGAACACTGAAGCTTTCTTT
CDR3: CASSPLMDLNTEAFF

D: TRBD2
J: TRBJ2-1
size: many
V: TRBV19
DNA: TGTGCCAGTAGCGGGAGGTCGGGCAATGAGCAGTTCTTC
CDR3: CASSGRSGNEQFF

D: NA
J: TRBJ1-5
size: few
V: TRBV12-3/TRBV12-4
DNA: TGTGCCAGCAGTCCAACCGGGATAGTTAGCAATCAGCCCCAGCATTTT
CDR3: CASSPTGIVSNQPQHF

D: TRBD2
J: TRBJ2-3
size: medium-sized
V: TRBV7-2
DNA: TGTGCCAGCAGCTCACGGACTAGCGGGAGATCTACGCAGTATTTT
CDR3: CASSSRTSGRSTQYF

D: NA
J: TRBJ2-1
size: few
V: TRBV7-2
DNA: TGTGCCAGCAGGAACCCGACAAACAATGAGCAGTTCTTC
CDR3: CASRNPTNNEQFF

D: NA
J: TRBJ2-2
size: many
V: TRBV7-6
DNA: TGTGCCAGCAGCTTAGAGGTCCCAGGGTCCGCGAACACCGGGGAGCTGTTTTTT
CDR3: CASSLEVPGSANTGELFF

D: TRBD1
J: TRBJ1-2
size: NA
V: TRBV11-2
DNA: TGTGCCAGCAGCTTAAGACAGGGGAGGGTGAGCTATGGCTACACCTTC
CDR3: CASSLRQGRVSYGYTF

D: NA
J: TRBJ2-5
size: many
V: TRBV5-6
DNA: TGTGCCAGCAGCTCCCCGTATCAAGAGACCCAGTACTTC
CDR3: CASSSPYQETQYF

D: NA
J: TRBJ1-4
size: NA
V: TRBV18
DNA: TGTGCCAGCTCACCAGAGCGGGGGACTAATGAAAAACTGTTTTTT
CDR3: CASSPERGTNEKLFF

D: TRBD2
J: TRBJ2-1
size: many
V: TRBV7-2
DNA: TGTGCCAGCAGAAATTACCCTTCGCCTAGCGGGAGAGGTAATGAGCAGTTCTTC
CDR3: CASRNYPSPSGRGNEQFF

D: NA
J: TRBJ1-4
size: NA
V: TRBV2
DNA: TGTGCCAGCCGAGGTACTACTAATGAAAAACTGTTTTTT
CDR3: CASRGTTNEKLFF

D: TRBD2
J: TRBJ2-3
size: many
V: TRBV7-8
DNA: TGTGCCAGCAGCTTAGTAGCGGGAGCTACAGATACGCAGTATTTT
CDR3: CASSLVAGATDTQYF

D: NA
J: TRBJ2-6
size: many
V: TRBV12-3/TRBV12-4
DNA: TGTGCCAGCAGTTCACCCGGCGGCACACATTCTCCATCTGGGGCCAACGTCCTGACTTTC
CDR3: CASSSPGGTHSPSGANVLTF

D: NA
J: TRBJ2-1
size: many
V: TRBV7-2
DNA: TGTGCCAGCAGCTTAAACCATTACAATGAGCAGTTCTTC
CDR3: CASSLNHYNEQFF

D: TRBD2
J: TRBJ2-1
size: many
V: TRBV7-2
DNA: TGTGCCAGCAGCGACTCCTTACTAGCGGGGGTTGGGAATGAGCAGTTCTTC
CDR3: CASSDSLLAGVGNEQFF

D: NA
J: TRBJ2-1
size: large
V: TRBV6-2/TRBV6-3
DNA: TGTGCCAGCAGTTTCAATCGGGCCCACCCCCCCTACAATGAGCAGTTCTTC
CDR3: CASSFNRAHPPYNEQFF

D: NA
J: TRBJ1-2
size: few
V: TRBV2
DNA: TGTGCCAGCAGCGCGATCCGAACTTACTATGGCTACACCTTC
CDR3: CASSAIRTYYGYTF

D: TRBD2
J: TRBJ2-1
size: NA
V: TRBV20-1
DNA: TGCAGTGCTAGAGATACGTCTAGCGGGAGGGTTTTGAATGAGCAGTTCTTC
CDR3: CSARDTSSGRVLNEQFF

D: NA
J: TRBJ2-7
size: NA
V: TRBV29-1
DNA: TGCAGCGTTGGGGTGACCCGATCCTACGAGCAGTACTTC
CDR3: CSVGVTRSYEQYF